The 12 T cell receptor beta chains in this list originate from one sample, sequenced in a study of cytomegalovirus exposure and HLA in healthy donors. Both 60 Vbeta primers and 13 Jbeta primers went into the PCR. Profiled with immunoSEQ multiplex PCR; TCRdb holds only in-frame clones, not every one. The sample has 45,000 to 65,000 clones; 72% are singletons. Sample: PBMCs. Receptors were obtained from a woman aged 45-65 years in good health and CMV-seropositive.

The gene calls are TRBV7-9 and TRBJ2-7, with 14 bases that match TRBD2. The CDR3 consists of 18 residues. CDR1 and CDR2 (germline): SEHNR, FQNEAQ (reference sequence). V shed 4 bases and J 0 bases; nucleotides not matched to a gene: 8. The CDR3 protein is CASSSPTSGGASSYEQYF. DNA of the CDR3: TGTGCCAGCAGCTCCCCGACTAGCGGGGGGGCGAGCTCCTACGAGCAGTACTTC.

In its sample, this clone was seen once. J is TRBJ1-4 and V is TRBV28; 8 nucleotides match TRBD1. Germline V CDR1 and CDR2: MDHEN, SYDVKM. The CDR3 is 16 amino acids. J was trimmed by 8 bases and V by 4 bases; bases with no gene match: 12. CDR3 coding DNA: TGTGCCAGCAGTTCCCCCTCAGGGGGCTCGTGGGAAAAACTGTTTTTT. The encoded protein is CASSSPSGGSWEKLFF.

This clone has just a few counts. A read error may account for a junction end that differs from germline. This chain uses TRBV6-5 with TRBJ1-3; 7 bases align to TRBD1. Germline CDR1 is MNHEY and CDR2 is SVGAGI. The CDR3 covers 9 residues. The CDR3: CASRPGQCF. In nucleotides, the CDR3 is TGTGCCAGCAGACCGGGACAGTGTTTT.

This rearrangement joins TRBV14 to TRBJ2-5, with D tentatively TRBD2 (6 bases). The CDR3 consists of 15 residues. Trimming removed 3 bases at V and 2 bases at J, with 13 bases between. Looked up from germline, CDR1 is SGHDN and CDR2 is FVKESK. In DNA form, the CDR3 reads TGTGCCAGCAGCCAGAGGAGGGGAGTGCAAGAGACCCAGTACTTC. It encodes CASSQRRGVQETQYF.

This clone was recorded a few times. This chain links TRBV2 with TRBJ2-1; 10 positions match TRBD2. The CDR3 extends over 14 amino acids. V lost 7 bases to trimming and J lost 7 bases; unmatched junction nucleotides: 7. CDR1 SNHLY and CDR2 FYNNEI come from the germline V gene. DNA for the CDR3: TGTGCCAGCAAAGTGAGCGGGGGGGTTAATGAGCAGTTCTTC. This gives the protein CASKVSGGVNEQFF.

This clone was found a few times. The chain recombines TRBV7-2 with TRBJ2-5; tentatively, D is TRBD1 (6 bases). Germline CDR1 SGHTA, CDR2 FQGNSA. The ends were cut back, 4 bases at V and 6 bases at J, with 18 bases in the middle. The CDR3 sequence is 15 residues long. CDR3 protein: CASSSDRGVSKTQYF. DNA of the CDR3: TGTGCCAGCAGCTCGGACAGAGGGGTGTCAAAGACCCAGTACTTC.

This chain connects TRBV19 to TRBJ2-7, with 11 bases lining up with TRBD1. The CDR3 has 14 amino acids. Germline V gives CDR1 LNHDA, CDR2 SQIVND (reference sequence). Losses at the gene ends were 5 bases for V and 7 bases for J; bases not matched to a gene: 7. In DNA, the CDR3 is TGTGCCAGTAGTTCCCCGGACAGGGGGCTAGAGCAGTACTTC. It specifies CASSSPDRGLEQYF.

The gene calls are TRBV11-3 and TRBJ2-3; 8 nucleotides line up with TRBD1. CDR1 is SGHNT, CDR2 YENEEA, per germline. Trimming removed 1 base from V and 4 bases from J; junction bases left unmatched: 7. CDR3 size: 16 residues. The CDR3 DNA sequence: TGTGCCAGCAGCTTAGGGGGGACAGGTCGCGCAGATACGCAGTATTTT. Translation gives CASSLGGTGRADTQYF.

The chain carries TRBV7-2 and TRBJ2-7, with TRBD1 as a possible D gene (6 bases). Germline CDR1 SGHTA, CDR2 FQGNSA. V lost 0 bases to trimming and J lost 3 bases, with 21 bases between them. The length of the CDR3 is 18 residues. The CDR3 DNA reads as TGTGCCAGCAGCTTAGCAACCAGGGGACCCCGGCGAAGCTACGAGCAGTACTTC. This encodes CASSLATRGPRRSYEQYF.

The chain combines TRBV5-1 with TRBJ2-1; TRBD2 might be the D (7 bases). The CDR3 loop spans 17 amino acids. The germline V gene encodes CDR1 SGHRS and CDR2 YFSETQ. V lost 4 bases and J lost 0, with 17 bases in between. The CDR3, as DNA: TGCGCCAGCAGCCGAGGGGGGGCGCCGAGCTCCTACAATGAGCAGTTCTTC. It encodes CASSRGGAPSSYNEQFF.

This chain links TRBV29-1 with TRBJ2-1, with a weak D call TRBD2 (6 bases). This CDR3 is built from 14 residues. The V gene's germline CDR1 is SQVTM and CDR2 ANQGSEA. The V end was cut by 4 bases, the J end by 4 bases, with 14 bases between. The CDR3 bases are TGCAGCGTTGGCGGGACTCACACATACAATGAGCAGTTCTTC. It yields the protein CSVGGTHTYNEQFF.

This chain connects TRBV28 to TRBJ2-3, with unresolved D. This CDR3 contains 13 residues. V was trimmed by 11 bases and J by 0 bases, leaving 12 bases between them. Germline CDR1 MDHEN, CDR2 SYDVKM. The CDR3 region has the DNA TGTGCCTGCCGACACCTCAGCACAGATACGCAGTATTTT. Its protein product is CACRHLSTDTQYF.